Listed here are 18 T cell receptor beta chains from one sample, sequenced in a study of cytomegalovirus exposure and HLA in healthy donors. This table comes from immunoSEQ multiplex PCR, and its TCRdb copy is limited to in-frame clones, with some not included. The data show 200,000 to 300,000 clones, less than 90% seen once. The specimen was PBMCs. The receptors come from a man between 18 and 35 years old in good health and CMV-seropositive.

The chain has TRBV2 and TRBJ2-3, with 9 bases that match TRBD2. The trim removed 4 bases at V and 0 bases at J, leaving 5 bases unmatched. This CDR3 has 16 residues. Germline-derived CDR1 and CDR2 are SNHLY and FYNNEI. The DNA of the CDR3 is TGTGCCAGCAGTGTTCCCCTAGCGGGAAGCACAGATACGCAGTATTTT. Encoded protein: CASSVPLAGSTDTQYF.

V is TRBV2 and J is TRBJ1-1, with D possibly being TRBD1 (5 bases). CDR3 length equals 14 residues. Germline V gene lookup returns CDR1 SNHLY and CDR2 FYNNEI. V gave up 5 bases and J gave up 4 bases, with 14 bases separating them. This CDR3 is CASSLEGRATEAFF. For the CDR3, the DNA is TGTGCCAGCAGTTTGGAGGGACGGGCCACTGAAGCTTTCTTT.

V gene TRBV7-6 combines with J gene TRBJ2-3; 12 bases are a match to TRBD2. The V and J ends lost 1 base and 0 bases, in that order; junction bases with no gene match: 11. This CDR3 spans 20 amino acids. CDR1 and CDR2 from the germline V gene are SGHVS and FNYEAQ. The CDR3 sequence: CASSLGPPLGTSGSTDTQYF. The CDR3 DNA is TGTGCCAGCAGCTTAGGGCCACCACTCGGGACTAGCGGGAGCACAGATACGCAGTATTTT.

The rearrangement links TRBV2 to TRBJ2-7; TRBD1 aligns across 10 bases. Germline CDR1 reads SNHLY; CDR2 reads FYNNEI. Trimming removed 8 bases from V and 0 bases from J; junction bases left unmatched: 16. There are 18 residues in the CDR3. The CDR3 nucleotides read TGTGCCAGCGAAAACGCTTACCGGGACAGGGGCAGCTCCTACGAGCAGTACTTC. Translation: CASENAYRDRGSSYEQYF.

This clone has only one observation. This rearrangement joins TRBV28 to TRBJ1-1; D remains ambiguous. Germline CDR1 is MDHEN and CDR2 is SYDVKM. The V gene lost 6 bases and the J gene lost 5 bases, with 7 bases spanning the gap. The CDR3 totals 11 residues. The CDR3 DNA follows: TGTGCCAGCAGACGGTTTACTGAAGCTTTCTTT. Translating it yields CASRRFTEAFF. Full variable domain (outside the CDR3, taken from reference TRBV28 and TRBJ1-1): DVKVTQSSRYLVKRTGEKVFLECVQDMDHENMFWYRQDPGLGLRLIYFSYDVKMKEKGDIPEGYSVSREKKERFSLILESASTNQTSMYLCASRRFTEAFFGQGTRLTVV.

The rearrangement joins TRBV11-2 to TRBJ2-1; 7 bases agree with TRBD2. The CDR3 length is 14 residues. CDR1 is SGHAT and CDR2 is FQNNGV in the germline V gene. Germline trimming cut 2 bases from V and 5 bases from J; bases unmatched to any gene: 3. The CDR3 sequence is CASSLRTRNNEQFF. In nucleotides, the CDR3 is TGTGCCAGCAGCTTACGGACTAGAAACAATGAGCAGTTCTTC.

This chain joins TRBV5-4 and TRBJ1-1, with D unresolved. V shed 4 bases and J shed 13 bases, with 14 bases lying between them. The CDR3 has 11 residues. The germline CDR1 and CDR2 sequences are SGHNT and YYREEE (reference sequence). Here the CDR3 reads CASSAGFGDFF. CDR3 sequence (DNA): TGTGCCAGCAGCGCGGGGTTTGGTGATTTCTTT.

The chain joins TRBV19 to TRBJ2-1; 8 nucleotides line up with TRBD2. Germline CDR1 reads LNHDA; CDR2 reads SQIVND (reference sequence). After removal of 4 bases from V and 4 bases from J, the junction contained 6 bases not matched to a gene. This CDR3 has 15 residues. In DNA, the CDR3 is TGTGCCAGTAGTACCAGGATAGCGGGATACAATGAGCAGTTCTTC. Translation gives CASSTRIAGYNEQFF.

This clone was recorded a few times. The chain joins TRBV21-1 to TRBJ1-2. TRBV21-1 corresponds to a pseudogene. This CDR3 comprises 17 residues. The CDR3 is CASSPRCGALVDYGYTF. Here the CDR3 DNA reads TGTGCCAGCAGTCCACGCTGTGGCGCACTGGTTGACTATGGCTACACCTTC.

The chain carries TRBV15 and TRBJ1-5; 9 bases line up with TRBD1. The ends lost 3 bases at V and 9 bases at J; junction bases unmatched: 18. The germline V gene has CDR1 LNHNV and CDR2 YYDKDF (reference sequence). CDR3 length: 18 residues. The CDR3 loop reads CATSSPRGTGTIMGPQHF. The CDR3 DNA reads TGTGCCACCAGCAGTCCCCGGGGGACAGGGACAATCATGGGGCCCCAGCATTTT. Combining the CDR3 with reference TRBV15 and TRBJ1-5 gives the whole variable domain DAMVIQNPRYQVTQFGKPVTLSCSQTLNHNVMYWYQQKSSQAPKLLFHYYDKDFNNEADTPDNFQSRRPNTSFCFLDIRSPGLGDTAMYLCATSSPRGTGTIMGPQHFGDGTRLSIL.

This sequence joins TRBV20-1 and TRBJ2-7; D is unresolved. Germline values: CDR1 DFQATT, CDR2 SNEGSKA (reference sequence). V lost 6 bases and J lost 1, with 7 bases in between. This CDR3 is built from 11 residues. This chain's CDR3 is CSASPSYEQYF. CDR3 sequence (DNA): TGCAGTGCATCCCCTTCCTACGAGCAGTACTTC.

This chain joins TRBV4-2 and TRBJ2-2, with 15 bases lining up with TRBD2. Germline CDR1 reads LGHNA; CDR2 reads YNFKEQ. CDR3 size: 18 residues. The V gene end was trimmed by 4 bases and the J gene end by 5 bases; junction bases not matched to a gene: 8. The CDR3 region has the DNA TGTGCCAGCAGCCCAGGACTAGCGGGAGGGCCGCGAACCGGGGAGCTGTTTTTT. This gives the protein CASSPGLAGGPRTGELFF.

The V call is TRBV6-5, the J call TRBJ2-1, with 16 bases fitting TRBD2. Trimming took 2 bases from V and 5 from J; bases not matched to a gene: 0. There are 16 residues in the CDR3. The germline CDR1 and CDR2 sequences are MNHEY and SVGAGI. The CDR3 nucleotides are TGTGCCAGCAGTTACGGGACTAGCGGGAGGGACAATGAGCAGTTCTTC. This sequence encodes CASSYGTSGRDNEQFF.

The V call is TRBV2, the J call TRBJ1-5, with unresolved D. V shed 1 base and J shed 4 bases, with 8 bases lying between them. CDR3 length: 14 residues. Germline CDR1 SNHLY, CDR2 FYNNEI. The CDR3 DNA follows: TGTGCCAGCAGTGAAGGGCAGAGTAATCAGCCCCAGCATTTT. It specifies CASSEGQSNQPQHF.

This clone was found a few times. The chain recombines TRBV18 with TRBJ2-7; no reliable D call. V dropped 2 bases and J dropped 3 bases, with 14 bases sitting between them. There are 15 residues in the CDR3. CDR1 is KGHSH and CDR2 is LQKENI in the germline V gene. The CDR3 here is CASSPVRQIFYEQYF. The CDR3 nucleotides are TGTGCCAGCTCACCAGTAAGGCAAATTTTCTACGAGCAGTACTTC.

J is TRBJ1-5 and V is TRBV6-1; 9 bases map to TRBD1. V trimming: 3 bases; J trimming: 5 bases; junction bases outside the gene matches: 8. CDR1 is MNHNS and CDR2 is SASEGT in the germline V gene. This CDR3 spans 16 amino acids. The CDR3 is CASSDVDRGSYQPQHF. CDR3 bases: TGTGCCAGCAGTGACGTGGACAGGGGAAGTTATCAGCCCCAGCATTTT.

The chain uses TRBV5-4 and TRBJ1-2; 11 nucleotides line up with TRBD1. V was clipped by 7 bases and J by 1 base; unmatched bases: 0. The CDR3 covers 13 residues. Germline V lookup: CDR1 SGHNT, CDR2 YYREEE (reference sequence). The CDR3 sequence: CASGTGGNYGYTF. The DNA for the CDR3 is TGTGCCAGCGGGACAGGGGGTAACTATGGCTACACCTTC.

J is TRBJ2-1 and V is TRBV5-1; TRBD2 matches at 12 bases. The CDR3 has 20 amino acids. Germline V gene lookup returns CDR1 SGHRS and CDR2 YFSETQ. The trim removed 3 bases at V and 0 bases at J, leaving 13 bases unmatched. The CDR3 nucleotides are TGCGCCAGCAGCTGGATGCCGGGACTAGCGGGCCCCAGCTCCTACAATGAGCAGTTCTTC. It is translated as CASSWMPGLAGPSSYNEQFF.